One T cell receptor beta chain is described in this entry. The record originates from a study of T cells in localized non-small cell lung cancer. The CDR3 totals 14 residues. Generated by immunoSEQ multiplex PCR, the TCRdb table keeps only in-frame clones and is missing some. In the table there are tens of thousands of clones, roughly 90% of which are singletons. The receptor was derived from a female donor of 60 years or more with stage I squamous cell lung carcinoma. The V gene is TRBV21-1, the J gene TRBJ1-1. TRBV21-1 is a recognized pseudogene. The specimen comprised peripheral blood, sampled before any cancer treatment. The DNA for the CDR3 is TGTGCCAGCAGCAGAGTCAACAGAGGCACTGAAGCTTTCTTT. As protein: CASSRVNRGTEAFF.